This T cell receptor beta chain was sequenced for a study of T cells in Graves' hyperthyroidism and ophthalmopathy. Study outcomes and limitations: A model of 13 V-J pairs discriminated ophthalmopathy from stable hyperthyroidism.

TCR beta CDR3 sequences were amplified from RNA transcripts. First-round RT-PCR with HTBI primers amplified the TCR CDR3 region. TCRdb re-called the multiplex PCR reads through MiXCR, storing one row per CDR3 protein. The data hold around 440,000 distinct CDR3 sequences, with approximately 15% observed a single time. In its sample, this clonotype was seen many times. Antigen: not known. This sequence was found in a young woman with Graves' hyperthyroidism. Material: blood.

As DNA, the CDR3 is TGCAGTGCTTCGACTAGCGACTTCTACGAGCAGTACTTC. It encodes CSASTSDFYEQYF. This rearrangement joins TRBV20-1 to TRBJ2-7, with 8 bases aligning to TRBD2. The V gene end was trimmed by 5 bases and the J gene end by 3 bases; junction bases not matched to a gene: 6. This CDR3 has 13 amino acids. Germline assignment: CDR1 DFQATT and CDR2 SNEGSKA (reference sequence).